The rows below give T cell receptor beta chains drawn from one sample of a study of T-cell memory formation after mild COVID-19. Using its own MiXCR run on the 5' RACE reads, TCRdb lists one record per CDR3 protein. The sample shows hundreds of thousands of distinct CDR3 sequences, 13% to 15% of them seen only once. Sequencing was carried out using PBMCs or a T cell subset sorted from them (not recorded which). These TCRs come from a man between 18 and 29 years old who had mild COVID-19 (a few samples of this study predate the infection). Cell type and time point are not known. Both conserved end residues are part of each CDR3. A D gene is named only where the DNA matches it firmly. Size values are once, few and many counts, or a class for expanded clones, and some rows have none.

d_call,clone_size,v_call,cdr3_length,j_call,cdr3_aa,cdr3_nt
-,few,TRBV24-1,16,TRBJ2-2,CATSDLGVGGTGELFF,TGTGCCACCAGTGATTTAGGGGTCGGGGGCACCGGGGAGCTGTTTTTT
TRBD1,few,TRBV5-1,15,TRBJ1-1,CASSFRQGGGTEAFF,TGCGCCAGCAGCTTTAGACAGGGCGGCGGCACTGAAGCTTTCTTT
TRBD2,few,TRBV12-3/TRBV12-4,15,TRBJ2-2,CASGGGGSNTGELFF,TGTGCCAGCGGTGGGGGGGGAAGCAACACCGGGGAGCTGTTTTTT
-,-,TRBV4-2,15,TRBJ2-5,CASSPRVFARGTQYF,TGTGCCAGCAGCCCGCGGGTCTTCGCGCGAGGGACCCAGTACTTC
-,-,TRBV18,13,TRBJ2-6,CASSRAGANVLTF,TGTGCCAGCTCCCGGGCAGGAGCCAACGTCCTGACTTTC
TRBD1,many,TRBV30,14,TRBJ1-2,CAWSATGGAYGYTF,TGTGCCTGGAGCGCGACAGGGGGCGCGTACGGCTACACCTTC
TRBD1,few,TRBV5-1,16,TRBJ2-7,CASSPLPGQGTHEQYF,TGCGCCAGCAGCCCGCTGCCGGGACAGGGGACCCACGAGCAGTACTTC
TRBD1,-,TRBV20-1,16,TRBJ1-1,CSARDWAGGMNTEAFF,TGCAGTGCTAGAGATTGGGCAGGGGGAATGAACACTGAAGCTTTCTTT
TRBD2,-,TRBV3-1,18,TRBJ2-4,CASSQELTSGSWENIQYF,TGTGCCAGCAGCCAAGAGTTGACTAGCGGAAGCTGGGAAAACATTCAGTACTTC
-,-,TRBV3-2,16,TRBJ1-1,CASSHPGDRGNTEAFF,TGTGCCAGCAGCCACCCCGGAGACAGGGGGAACACTGAAGCTTTCTTT
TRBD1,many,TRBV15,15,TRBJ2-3,CATTRDRHYTDTQYF,TGTGCCACCACCCGGGACAGGCACTACACAGATACGCAGTATTTT